What follows are 19 T cell receptor beta chains derived from one specimen sequenced in a study of T cells expressing NK-cell markers. TCRdb reanalyzed the 5' RACE reads and collapses them to one entry per CDR3 protein, without DNA. The ten most abundant clones cover about 7.1% of a sample with 400,000 to 550,000 distinct CDR3 sequences. Material: blood T cells: a sorted CD56 or NKG2C T cell subset, CD4+ or CD8+ T cells, or bulk PBMC T cells (not recorded which). The receptors shown here come from a woman between 18 and 75 years old in good health.

The chain joins TRBV20-1 to TRBJ2-3; TCRdb's D call of TRBD1 is untestable without DNA. Germline values: CDR1 DFQATT, CDR2 SNEGSKA (reference sequence). This CDR3 contains 14 residues. This CDR3 reads CSARKGPETDTQYF.

The chain carries TRBV12-5 and TRBJ1-5; the D call of TRBD1 rests on TCRdb alone, since no DNA is present to check it. CDR3 length equals 13 residues. CDR1 LGHNT and CDR2 FRNRAP come from the germline V gene. The CDR3 sequence: CAASTAGSQPQHF.

J is TRBJ1-1 and V is TRBV25-1. CDR3 length equals 12 residues. The germline CDR1 and CDR2 sequences are MGHDK and SYGVNS. The CDR3 region is CASSESWAEAFF. Full variable domain (missing parts from reference TRBV25-1 and TRBJ1-1): EADIYQTPRYLVIGTGKKITLECSQTMGHDKMYWYQQDPGMELHLIHYSYGVNSTEKGDLSSESTVSRIRTEHFPLTLESARPSHTSQYLCASSESWAEAFFGQGTRLTVV.

The chain combines TRBV30 with TRBJ1-6; the TRBD1 assignment by TCRdb is unverifiable without DNA. Germline values: CDR1 GTSNPN, CDR2 SVGIG (reference sequence). This CDR3 spans 14 amino acids. CDR3: CAWSVGGWQSPLHF.

The chain combines TRBV5-1 with TRBJ2-1; the TRBD2 assignment by TCRdb is unverifiable without DNA. This CDR3 has 14 residues. CDR1 is SGHRS and CDR2 is YFSETQ in the germline V gene. The CDR3 sequence: CASSPGRPDNEQFF.

This sequence joins TRBV6-2 or TRBV6-3 and TRBJ2-1; TCRdb's D gene call, TRBD1, goes unchecked for lack of DNA. The germline gives CDR1 MNHEY, CDR2 SVGEGT. The CDR3 totals 11 residues. CDR3 region: CASRTGLAEFF.

This sequence joins TRBV30 and TRBJ2-2. The CDR3 sequence is 13 residues long. From germline, CDR1 is GTSNPN and CDR2 SVGIG (reference sequence). CDR3 in amino acids: CAWSVDGPGELFF.

The genes are TRBV29-1 and TRBJ2-2; TCRdb reports TRBD1, a call that lacks DNA to check it against. The CDR3 has 14 residues. Germline V gene data show CDR1 as SQVTM and CDR2 as ANQGSEA. This CDR3 reads CSVMDTMNTGELFF.

The V call is TRBV5-1, the J call TRBJ2-5. Germline V gene lookup returns CDR1 SGHRS and CDR2 YFSETQ. This CDR3 is built from 14 residues. The CDR3 loop reads CASSLLTEQETQYF.

V gene TRBV12-3 or TRBV12-4 combines with J gene TRBJ2-7; TCRdb proposes TRBD1, but this gene call is untestable without DNA. This CDR3 is built from 14 residues. This CDR3 is CASSLNQGINEQYF.

The chain joins TRBV2 to TRBJ2-2; TCRdb picks TRBD1, but there is no DNA to check that call. CDR3 length: 15 amino acids. Germline values: CDR1 SNHLY, CDR2 FYNNEI. CDR3: CASSELAPTAGELFF.

The chain uses TRBV7-9 and TRBJ2-3; TCRdb designates TRBD2, a call that cannot be tested without DNA. Germline V gene sequence: CDR1 SEHNR, CDR2 FQNEAQ (reference sequence). The length of the CDR3 is 17 residues. The CDR3 sequence: CASSTTSSGPDLDTQYF.

The chain has TRBV6-2 or TRBV6-3 and TRBJ2-3; the D call from TCRdb, TRBD2, cannot be confirmed without DNA. CDR3 length: 12 residues. Germline values: CDR1 MNHEY, CDR2 SVGEGT. CDR3: CASSASSVTQYF.

The chain links TRBV13 to TRBJ1-5; the D gene TCRdb calls, TRBD1, cannot be checked with no DNA. The germline V gene has CDR1 PRHDT and CDR2 FYEKMQ (reference sequence). The CDR3 has 13 amino acids. CDR3: CASSLGQGLPQHF.

The rearrangement joins TRBV18 to TRBJ1-2. Looked up from germline, CDR1 is KGHSH and CDR2 is LQKENI. The CDR3 has 13 residues. CDR3 in amino acids: CASSVSDNYGYTF.

The chain joins TRBV28 to TRBJ2-1; TCRdb proposes TRBD2, but this gene call is untestable without DNA. Germline V gives CDR1 MDHEN, CDR2 SYDVKM. The CDR3 is 14 amino acids. CDR3 region: CASSLYREVNEQFF.

The chain is built from TRBV12-3 or TRBV12-4 and TRBJ1-2. This CDR3 has 13 amino acids. CDR3 sequence: CASRMWGVDGYTF.

The rearrangement links TRBV15 to TRBJ2-2; TCRdb lists TRBD2, though no DNA is available to test this call. The CDR3 covers 18 residues. Per the germline V gene, CDR1 is LNHNV and CDR2 is YYDKDF (reference sequence). The chain's CDR3 is CATSSPVEAGPVPGELFF.

The V and J genes are TRBV12-3 or TRBV12-4 and TRBJ2-1; TCRdb's D gene call, TRBD1, goes unchecked for lack of DNA. This CDR3 has 14 residues. CDR3 residues: CASSLRQGADEQFF.